This T cell receptor (beta chain) was captured by sequencing in a study of neurological immune-mediated disorders. This clonotype was recorded at least ten times. The CDR3 extends over 14 amino acids. Germline assignment: CDR1 SGHRS and CDR2 YFSETQ. V was trimmed by 1 base and J by 1 base, leaving 8 bases between them. 5'RACE with 10-nucleotide random UMIs generated the cDNA. TCRdb reprocessed the 5' RACE reads via MiXCR and lists one record per CDR3 protein. The sample has 95,000 to 150,000 distinct CDR3 sequences, roughly 3.2% seen once. The V gene is TRBV5-1, the J gene TRBJ1-1; D gene uncertain. Sequenced: PBMCs. The receptor was derived from a woman under 40 with multiple sclerosis. The CDR3 nucleotides read TGCGCCAGCAGCTTGCCGGTAGGGAACACTGAAGCTTTCTTT. Translation: CASSLPVGNTEAFF.